The 27 T cell receptor beta chains below all came from one sample that was sequenced in a study of T cells in localized non-small cell lung cancer. Data came from immunoSEQ multiplex PCR; TCRdb stores just in-frame clones and leaves some out. The table lists around 20,000 clones, about nine tenths of them singletons. The sequencing here drew on peripheral blood, taken before any cancer treatment. These receptors originate from a woman aged 35-75 years with stage I lung adenocarcinoma.

This rearrangement joins TRBV4-3 to TRBJ2-5, with TRBD1 identical over 11 bases. This CDR3 comprises 16 residues. J was trimmed by 4 bases and V by 1 base; bases with no gene match: 5. CDR1 is LGHNA and CDR2 is YSLEER in the germline V gene. CDR3 in DNA: TGCGCCAGCAGCCAAGTGGCTGGGACAGGGGGAGAGACCCAGTACTTC. Its translation: CASSQVAGTGGETQYF.

V usage is TRBV7-6 and J usage is TRBJ1-2, with D uncertain. This CDR3 has 14 amino acids. Between the trimmed V and J ends, which lost 1 base and 4 bases, there was a span of 10 bases. Per germline, CDR1 SGHVS and CDR2 FNYEAQ. The CDR3 spells CASSLVVGSYGYTF. In nucleotides, the CDR3 is TGTGCCAGCAGCTTAGTGGTGGGTAGCTATGGCTACACCTTC.

The genes are TRBV6-5 and TRBJ2-1; D remains unclear. The CDR3 loop spans 11 amino acids. CDR1 MNHEY and CDR2 SVGAGI come from the germline V gene. Between the trimmed V and J ends, which lost 9 bases and 0 bases, there was a span of 3 bases. The CDR3 sequence is CASYSYNEQFF. In DNA, the CDR3 is TGTGCCAGTTACTCCTACAATGAGCAGTTCTTC.

The V call is TRBV5-1, the J call TRBJ2-7; D may correspond to TRBD1 or TRBD2 (5 bases each). Germline assignment: CDR1 SGHRS and CDR2 YFSETQ. V lost 0 bases to trimming and J lost 0 bases, with 10 bases between them. The CDR3 totals 15 residues. CDR3 sequence: CASSLGGSSSYEQYF. For the CDR3, the DNA is TGCGCCAGCAGCTTGGGGGGGTCCAGCTCCTACGAGCAGTACTTC.

The rearrangement links TRBV4-1 to TRBJ2-5, with 12 bases aligning to TRBD1. Germline V lookup: CDR1 MGHRA, CDR2 YSYEKL. The CDR3 totals 16 residues. V shed 0 bases, J shed 5 bases, and the junction held 4 bases outside the gene matches. CDR3 sequence (DNA): TGCGCCAGCAGCCAAGACGGGACAGGGGGCTGGGAGACCCAGTACTTC. It encodes CASSQDGTGGWETQYF.

The CDR3 DNA is TGCGCCAGCAGCAGAGGGGAGACTAGCGGGGGTAATGAGCAGTTCTTC. It codes for CASSRGETSGGNEQFF. The chain links TRBV5-1 to TRBJ2-1, with 12 bases identical to TRBD2. The germline V gene encodes CDR1 SGHRS and CDR2 YFSETQ. CDR3 length: 16 amino acids. Trimming cost V 4 bases and J 7 bases; bases outside gene matches: 9. Full variable domain (missing parts from reference TRBV5-1 and TRBJ2-1): KAGVTQTPRYLIKTRGQQVTLSCSPISGHRSVSWYQQTPGQGLQFLFEYFSETQRNKGNFPGRFSGRQFSNSRSEMNVSTLELGDSALYLCASSRGETSGGNEQFFGPGTRLTVL.

The V gene is TRBV7-9, the J gene TRBJ1-2, with 8 nucleotides matching TRBD1. CDR1 and CDR2 from the germline V gene are SEHNR and FQNEAQ (reference sequence). The CDR3 sequence is 14 residues long. The J segment lost 4 bases and the V segment lost 5 bases, leaving 6 bases of the junction unmatched. The CDR3 sequence is CASSPPGQGYGYTF. In DNA, the CDR3 is TGTGCCAGCAGCCCCCCCGGACAGGGCTATGGCTACACCTTC.

This clone has only one observation. V usage is TRBV5-1 and J usage is TRBJ2-2; 7 positions match TRBD1. This CDR3 has 14 amino acids. With 5 bases clipped from V and 5 bases from J, the junction kept 6 bases outside the gene matches. Germline V gene data show CDR1 as SGHRS and CDR2 as YFSETQ. The CDR3 reads CASRQGLGTGELFF. The DNA for the CDR3 is TGCGCCAGCAGACAGGGGTTAGGAACCGGGGAGCTGTTTTTT.

This clone was observed once. The CDR3 nucleotides read TGCGCCAGCAGATTCCTCCAGGGACAAGAGACCCAGTACTTC. Translating it yields CASRFLQGQETQYF. This chain links TRBV5-1 with TRBJ2-5; perhaps TRBD1 as D (5 bases). Trimming stripped 5 bases from V and 2 bases from J, with 13 bases between. Looked up from germline, CDR1 is SGHRS and CDR2 is YFSETQ. The CDR3 is 14 residues long.

The J gene is TRBJ2-7, the V gene TRBV7-8, with a weak D call TRBD2 (6 bases). The CDR3 spans 17 residues. V dropped 5 bases and J dropped 2 bases, with 22 bases sitting between them. The germline V gene has CDR1 SGHVS and CDR2 FQNEAQ. CDR3 coding DNA: TGTGCCAGCAGCCAAAATCTTAACACCGGAGGGACCTACGAGCAGTACTTC. Residues: CASSQNLNTGGTYEQYF. Combining the CDR3 with reference TRBV7-8 and TRBJ2-7 gives the whole variable domain GAGVSQSPRYKVAKRGQDVALRCDPISGHVSLFWYQQALGQGPEFLTYFQNEAQLDKSGLPSDRFFAERPEGSVSTLKIQRTQQEDSAVYLCASSQNLNTGGTYEQYFGPGTRLTVT.

The chain uses TRBV5-4 and TRBJ2-3; 10 bases are shared with TRBD2. The CDR3 contains 16 residues. V lost 3 bases and J lost 5; bases outside the gene matches: 9. Germline V gives CDR1 SGHNT, CDR2 YYREEE (reference sequence). The CDR3 loop reads CASSWRSGGAEDTQYF. The CDR3, as DNA: TGTGCCAGCAGCTGGCGAAGCGGGGGGGCCGAAGATACGCAGTATTTT.

The V call is TRBV4-3, the J call TRBJ2-7; 8 nucleotides match TRBD2. The CDR3 length is 15 residues. V trimming: 3 bases; J trimming: 5 bases; junction bases outside the gene matches: 9. The germline gives CDR1 LGHNA, CDR2 YSLEER. CDR3 coding DNA: TGCGCCAGCAGCCAGAACGGGGGGGCCCTCAACGAGCAGTACTTC. Protein sequence: CASSQNGGALNEQYF.

The V and J genes are TRBV2 and TRBJ1-6, with 7 positions matching TRBD1. Germline values: CDR1 SNHLY, CDR2 FYNNEI. V trimming: 2 bases; J trimming: 6 bases; junction bases outside the gene matches: 1. The CDR3 contains 14 residues. In DNA, the CDR3 is TGTGCCAGCAGTGAACAGGGGGGTAATTCACCCCTCCACTTT. Protein sequence: CASSEQGGNSPLHF.

The J gene is TRBJ1-2, the V gene TRBV12-5; D ambiguous. The length of the CDR3 is 14 residues. Germline V gene lookup returns CDR1 LGHNT and CDR2 FRNRAP. The V and J ends lost 6 bases and 6 bases respectively, with 17 bases between them. In DNA form, the CDR3 reads TGTGCTAGTGGACCTTCTGGAGGGAGTCATGGCTACACCTTC. Translating it yields CASGPSGGSHGYTF. The whole variable domain, filled in from reference TRBV12-5 and TRBJ1-2, reads DARVTQTPRHKVTEMGQEVTMRCQPILGHNTVFWYRQTMMQGLELLAYFRNRAPLDDSGMPKDRFSAEMPDATLATLKIQPSEPRDSAVYFCASGPSGGSHGYTFGSGTRLTVV.

The CDR3 DNA reads TGTGCCAGCAGCTTAGCTGGGGGAGCAGAAGCTTTCTTT. It is translated as CASSLAGGAEAFF. This rearrangement joins TRBV7-2 to TRBJ1-1; weak D call: TRBD1 (5 bases). The CDR3 has 13 residues. Germline assignment: CDR1 SGHTA and CDR2 FQGNSA. V lost 0 bases, J lost 8 bases, and 10 bases lay in between. The full variable domain, with the rest looked up from reference TRBV7-2 and TRBJ1-1, is GAGVSQSPSNKVTEKGKDVELRCDPISGHTALYWYRQSLGQGLEFLIYFQGNSAPDKSGLPSDRFSAERTGGSVSTLTIQRTQQEDSAVYLCASSLAGGAEAFFGQGTRLTVV.

To note about this clone: Other nucleotide sequences from this sample produce the same CDR3. This chain joins TRBV4-3 and TRBJ2-1, with D maybe TRBD2 (6 bases). This CDR3 has 18 residues. Germline V gene sequence: CDR1 LGHNA, CDR2 YSLEER. The ends were cut back, 4 bases at V and 0 bases at J, with 19 bases in the middle. CDR3 residues: CASSLRGGAEISYNEQFF. The CDR3, as DNA: TGCGCCAGCAGCCTAAGAGGAGGGGCCGAAATCTCCTACAATGAGCAGTTCTTC.

The genes are TRBV4-1 and TRBJ1-4, with D possibly TRBD1 on 6 matching bases. There are 15 residues in the CDR3. Trimming shortened V by 5 bases and J by 8 bases, and 18 bases separated the two germline ends. The germline CDR1 and CDR2 sequences are MGHRA and YSYEKL. CDR3 sequence: CASSSLTGEGEKLFF. DNA for the CDR3: TGCGCCAGCAGCTCCCTGACAGGCGAAGGGGAAAAACTGTTTTTT.

The chain combines TRBV11-3 with TRBJ1-6; 9 bases are shared with TRBD1. The length of the CDR3 is 13 residues. V lost 5 bases and J lost 13; bases outside the gene matches: 6. Germline V gene data show CDR1 as SGHNT and CDR2 as YENEEA. Written as DNA, the CDR3 is TGTGCCAGCAGCGGAGGACAGGGGTCGCCCCTCCACTTT. Translated: CASSGGQGSPLHF.

The V gene is TRBV11-3, the J gene TRBJ2-3, with D maybe TRBD1 (5 bases). Trimming removed 2 bases from V and 5 bases from J, with 17 bases in between. The germline V gene encodes CDR1 SGHNT and CDR2 YENEEA. The CDR3 has 16 residues. The CDR3 spells CASSLSRAGWQDTQYF. The CDR3 bases are TGTGCCAGCAGCTTAAGTAGGGCAGGGTGGCAAGATACGCAGTATTTT.

The gene calls are TRBV29-1 and TRBJ1-2, with 7 bases aligning to TRBD1. The V gene's germline CDR1 is SQVTM and CDR2 ANQGSEA. The CDR3 runs to 13 residues. Trimming at V came to 7 bases and at J to 2 bases, leaving 7 bases not matched to a gene. The CDR3 DNA follows: TGCAGCGCCAAGGGGGCTTGGAACTATGGCTACACCTTC. Translation: CSAKGAWNYGYTF. The whole variable domain, remainder taken from reference TRBV29-1 and TRBJ1-2, is SAVISQKPSRDICQRGTSLTIQCQVDSQVTMMFWYRQQPGQSLTLIATANQGSEATYESGFVIDKFPISRPNLTFSTLTVSNMSPEDSSIYLCSAKGAWNYGYTFGSGTRLTVV.

V usage is TRBV7-6 and J usage is TRBJ2-7; D possibly matches TRBD1 or TRBD2 (5 bases each). Trimming left V 7 bases short and J 3 bases short, with 13 bases between. The CDR3 consists of 13 residues. Per germline, CDR1 SGHVS and CDR2 FNYEAQ. The DNA for the CDR3 is TGTGCCAGCACCCCGGGGCCGAACTACGAGCAGTACTTC. This sequence encodes CASTPGPNYEQYF. The whole variable domain, filled in from reference TRBV7-6 and TRBJ2-7, reads GAGVSQSPRYKVTKRGQDVALRCDPISGHVSLYWYRQALGQGPEFLTYFNYEAQQDKSGLPNDRFSAERPEGSISTLTIQRTEQRDSAMYRCASTPGPNYEQYFGPGTRLTVT.

The chain has TRBV28 and TRBJ2-7, with D possibly matching TRBD1 (6 bases). V was shortened by 5 bases and J by 3 bases, with 11 bases between the two germline ends. Per germline, CDR1 MDHEN and CDR2 SYDVKM. The CDR3 length is 13 residues. In nucleotides, the CDR3 is TGTGCCAGCAGTCAGGGGAGAGTCTACGAGCAGTACTTC. Its translation: CASSQGRVYEQYF.

The chain links TRBV9 to TRBJ2-1, with TRBD2 identical over 8 bases. J lost 4 bases, V lost 3 bases, and 6 bases had no gene match. The CDR3 sequence is 15 residues long. CDR1 and CDR2 from the germline V gene are SGDLS and YYNGEE. In nucleotides, the CDR3 is TGTGCCAGCAGCGCCGGGACTAGGGCTTACAATGAGCAGTTCTTC. This translates into CASSAGTRAYNEQFF.

The chain recombines TRBV6-1 with TRBJ2-1, with D tentatively TRBD1 (5 bases). Germline assignment: CDR1 MNHNS and CDR2 SASEGT. Trimming pared 7 bases from V and 0 bases from J, leaving 13 bases between. The CDR3 consists of 15 residues. For the CDR3, the DNA is TGTGCCAGCACCCTGGTGCAGGGCTCCTACAATGAGCAGTTCTTC. Its translation is CASTLVQGSYNEQFF.

The V and J genes are TRBV5-6 and TRBJ1-4, with 10 bases fitting TRBD1. This CDR3 is 15 amino acids long. The V gene's germline CDR1 is SGHDT and CDR2 YYEEEE. With V trimmed by 4 bases and J by 8 bases, 8 bases remained unmatched. DNA of the CDR3: TGTGCCAGCAGCCCAGACAGGGGGCGGAACGAAAAACTGTTTTTT. Translating it yields CASSPDRGRNEKLFF.

V and J are TRBV2 and TRBJ2-1, with D perhaps TRBD1 (6 bases). The CDR3 is 15 amino acids. The germline gives CDR1 SNHLY, CDR2 FYNNEI. V shed 5 bases and J shed 2 bases, with 13 bases lying between them. The CDR3 DNA follows: TGTGCCAGCAGTTTCCAGGGGAGTACCTACAATGAGCAGTTCTTC. Amino acid sequence: CASSFQGSTYNEQFF.

This chain links TRBV7-9 with TRBJ2-1; 10 positions agree with TRBD2. Germline V gives CDR1 SEHNR, CDR2 FQNEAQ (reference sequence). The CDR3 covers 18 residues. Trimming took 0 bases from V and 8 from J; bases not matched to a gene: 13. The CDR3: CASSLARASGGLGDEQFF. CDR3 DNA: TGTGCCAGCAGCTTAGCCCGGGCTAGCGGGGGTTTGGGGGATGAGCAGTTCTTC.